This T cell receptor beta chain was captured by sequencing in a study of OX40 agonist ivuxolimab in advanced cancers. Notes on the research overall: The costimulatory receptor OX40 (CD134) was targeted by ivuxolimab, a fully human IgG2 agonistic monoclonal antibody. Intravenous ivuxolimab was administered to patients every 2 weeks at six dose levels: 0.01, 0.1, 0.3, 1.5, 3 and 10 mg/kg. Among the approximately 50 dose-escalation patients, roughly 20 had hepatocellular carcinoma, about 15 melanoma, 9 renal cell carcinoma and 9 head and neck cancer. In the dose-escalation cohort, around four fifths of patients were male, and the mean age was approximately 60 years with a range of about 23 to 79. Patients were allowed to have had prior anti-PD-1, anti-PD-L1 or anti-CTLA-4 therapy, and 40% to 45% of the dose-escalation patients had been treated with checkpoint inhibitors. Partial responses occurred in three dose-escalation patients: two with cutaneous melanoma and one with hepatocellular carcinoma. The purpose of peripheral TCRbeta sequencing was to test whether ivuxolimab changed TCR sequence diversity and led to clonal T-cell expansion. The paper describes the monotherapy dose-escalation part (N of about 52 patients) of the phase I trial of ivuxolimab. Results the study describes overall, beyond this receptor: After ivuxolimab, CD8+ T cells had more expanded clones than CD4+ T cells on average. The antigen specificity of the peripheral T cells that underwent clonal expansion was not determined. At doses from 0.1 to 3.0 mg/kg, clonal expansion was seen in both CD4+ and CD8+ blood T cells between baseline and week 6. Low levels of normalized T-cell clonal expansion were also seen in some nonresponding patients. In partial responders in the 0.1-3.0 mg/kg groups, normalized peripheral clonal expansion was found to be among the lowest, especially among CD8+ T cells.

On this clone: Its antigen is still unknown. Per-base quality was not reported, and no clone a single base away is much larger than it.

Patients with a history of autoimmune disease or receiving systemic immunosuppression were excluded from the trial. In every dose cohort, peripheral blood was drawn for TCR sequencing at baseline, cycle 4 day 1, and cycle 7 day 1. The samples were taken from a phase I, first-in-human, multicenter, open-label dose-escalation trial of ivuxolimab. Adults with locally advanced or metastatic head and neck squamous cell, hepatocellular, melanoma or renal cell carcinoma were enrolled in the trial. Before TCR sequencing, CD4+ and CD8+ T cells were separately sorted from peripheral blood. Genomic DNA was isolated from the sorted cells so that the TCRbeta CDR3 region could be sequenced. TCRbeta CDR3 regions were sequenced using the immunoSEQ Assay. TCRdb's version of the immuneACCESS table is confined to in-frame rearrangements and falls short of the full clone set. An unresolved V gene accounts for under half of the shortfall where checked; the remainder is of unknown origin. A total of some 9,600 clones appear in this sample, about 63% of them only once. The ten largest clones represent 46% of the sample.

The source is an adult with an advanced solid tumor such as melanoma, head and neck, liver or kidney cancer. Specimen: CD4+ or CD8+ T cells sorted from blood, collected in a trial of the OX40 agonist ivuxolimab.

The DNA sequence follows: TGTGCTACCCCCGTGGGCGGGGAGCTGTTTTTT. This is translated as CATPVGGELFF. The rearrangement joined TRBV7-7 to TRBJ2-2; too little of a D gene remains to name it. According to the germline V gene (reference sequence), CDR1 reads SSHAT and CDR2 reads FNYEAQ. Its CDR3 holds 11 amino acids, cysteine through phenylalanine. CDR3 DNA only is kept here, 33 bases in frame from base 1.